The 3 T cell receptor beta chains presented below share a single source sample, sequenced in a study of metastatic and nonmetastatic thyroid tumors. MiXCR re-clonotyped the PCR reads for TCRdb. Here the sample spans over 40,000 clones, approximately 10% being singletons. There were no patients who had received any treatment before thyroid surgery. The sequencing sample was made of blood. The receptors derive from a female donor with papillary thyroid cancer or a benign thyroid nodule (not recorded which). Some clones in this sample may be carry-over from other donors' samples.

This clone appeared many times. The rearrangement uses TRBV28 and TRBJ2-7, with 12 bases identical to TRBD1. The CDR3 runs 14 residues. The V gene end was trimmed by 8 bases and the J gene end by 5 bases; junction bases not matched to a gene: 7. Germline CDR1 is MDHEN and CDR2 is SYDVKM. The CDR3 sequence: CASSRDRGLNEQYF. CDR3 nucleotides: TGTGCCAGCTCCCGGGACAGGGGGCTTAACGAGCAGTACTTC.

This clone was seen ten or more times. J is TRBJ2-1 and V is TRBV7-2, with 14 positions matching TRBD2. The CDR3 runs 17 residues. Germline assignment: CDR1 SGHTA and CDR2 FQGNSA. The ends lost 0 bases at V and 9 bases at J; junction bases unmatched: 7. The CDR3 nucleotides read TGTGCCAGCAGCTTAGCTGGGACTAGCGGGAGTTCCGGTGAGCAGTTCTTC. This gives the protein CASSLAGTSGSSGEQFF.

The chain has TRBV7-2 and TRBJ1-2; weak D call: TRBD1 (5 bases). Germline V gene lookup returns CDR1 SGHTA and CDR2 FQGNSA. This CDR3 spans 15 amino acids. Trimming removed 1 base at V and 3 bases at J, with 12 bases between. The CDR3 DNA reads TGTGCCAGCAGCTTAGACCCAGGGACGGACTATGGCTACACCTTC. Protein: CASSLDPGTDYGYTF.